The source of this T cell receptor beta chain is a study of Graves' ophthalmopathy and Graves' hyperthyroidism. Study-wide findings and caveats: Detected in blood as well were most expanded thyroid clonotypes with frequency above 0.001.

This clonotype was seen many times. What it binds is not known. This CDR3 spans 18 amino acids. Germline V gives CDR1 DFQATT, CDR2 SNEGSKA (reference sequence). V lost 6 bases and J lost 2; bases outside the gene matches: 11. The sequenced template was RNA, covering the TCR beta CDR3 region. First-round RT-PCR with HTBI primers preceded a second-round multiplex PCR. MiXCR, run by TCRdb on the multiplex PCR reads, gives a single entry per CDR3 protein. The sample has hundreds of thousands of distinct CDR3 sequences; roughly 20% are singletons. Researchers classed hyperthyroidism as stable given no ophthalmopathy within 18 months of follow-up. PBMCs had their origin in fresh peripheral blood (about 10 ml).

Sample: peripheral blood. This sequence originates from a young woman with stable Graves' hyperthyroidism. The genes are TRBV20-1 and TRBJ2-6; 12 bases map to TRBD2. The CDR3 region has the DNA TGCAGTGCCTCCAAACCTAGCGGGAGGGCCGCTGGGGCCAACGTCCTGACTTTC. As protein: CSASKPSGRAAGANVLTF.